This T cell receptor (beta chain) originates from a study of blood T cell repertoires in COVID-19. Across the whole study: The study drew acute and convalescent COVID-19 samples from the United States, Italy and Spain. PBMCs, B-cell-depleted T cells, or T cells were the source of the cDNA or gDNA that made up the material.

In the authors' methods: Counts of nucleated cells, estimated from reference gene primer amplification, were obtained. Repertoires were generated with immunoSEQ multiplex PCR, while TCRdb's copy carries only in-frame clones and drops some. For V, J and clone size, that table is used; D and trimming come from the DNA. This repertoire shows about 130,000 clones, around 81% found once; its top ten account for roughly 8.1%. The CDR3 has 12 amino acids. Germline loops: CDR1 SQVTM, CDR2 ANQGSEA. V lost 7 bases to trimming and J lost 0 bases, with 10 bases between them. The sequence derives from a woman aged 55-69 years with active or convalescent COVID-19. The V call is TRBV29-1, the J call TRBJ2-7; D might be TRBD1 (5 bases). Sequences were obtained from peripheral blood. CDR3: CSGTDTSYEQYF. The CDR3 DNA reads as TGCAGCGGGACGGACACCTCCTACGAGCAGTACTTC.